The source of this T cell receptor (beta chain) is a study of blood T cell repertoires in COVID-19. On the study more broadly: There were acute and convalescent COVID-19 samples, and they came from the United States, Italy and Spain. PBMCs, B-cell-depleted T cells, or T cells were the source of the cDNA or gDNA that made up the material.

How the authors handled the data: Amplification of reference gene primers provided the estimated nucleated cell counts. Measured with immunoSEQ multiplex PCR; TCRdb has only the in-frame clones, and not every one. V and J calls and clone size are those listed in that table; D and trimming were worked out from the DNA. The data contain 200,000 to 250,000 clones, roughly 83% of them singletons. Germline V gene data show CDR1 as SNHLY and CDR2 as FYNNEI. V lost 6 bases and J lost 4; bases outside the gene matches: 5. The CDR3 has 14 residues. What was sequenced was peripheral blood. This chain connects TRBV2 to TRBJ2-2, with 7 positions matching TRBD1. The receptor comes from a woman aged 45-65 years with acute or convalescent COVID-19. The CDR3 loop is CASRMTGSTGELFF. The CDR3 nucleotides read TGTGCCAGCAGAATGACAGGGTCCACCGGGGAGCTGTTTTTT.